The subject of this entry is one T cell receptor (beta chain). TCRdb called the RT-PCR reads again in MiXCR, with one record for every CDR3 protein. The sample has 4,200 or so distinct CDR3 sequences, roughly 70% seen once. The data were taken from a study of yellow fever vaccine responses in identical twins. V dropped 1 base and J dropped 3 bases, with 10 bases sitting between them. This CDR3 spans 14 amino acids. CDR1 is LNHNV and CDR2 is YYDKDF in the germline V gene (reference sequence). The chain joins TRBV15 to TRBJ2-7, with a weak D call TRBD2 (6 bases). Here the sequenced sample was T cells from blood (PBMCs), unsorted or a sorted subset (not recorded which), taken before or after yellow fever vaccination (not recorded which). The clonotype comes from a woman between 18 and 30 years old who received the yellow fever vaccine. CDR3 coding DNA: TGTGCCACCAGCAGAGCCGCGGGAAACTACGAGCAGTACTTC. Its translation is CATSRAAGNYEQYF. Supplemented by reference TRBV15 and TRBJ2-7, the full variable domain reads DAMVIQNPRYQVTQFGKPVTLSCSQTLNHNVMYWYQQKSSQAPKLLFHYYDKDFNNEADTPDNFQSRRPNTSFCFLDIRSPGLGDTAMYLCATSRAAGNYEQYFGPGTRLTVT.